This T cell receptor beta chain comes out of a study of shared clonotypes between healthy human individuals. Overall study results and limits: The researchers took only blood, and tissue repertoires probably look different.

Sequencing was performed with immunoSEQ multiplex PCR; in TCRdb, only in-frame clones are kept and a portion is missing. Of over 800,000 clones listed, about 92% are singletons. In the naive CD8 group, cells lacked CD45RO and were positively selected for CCR7, so terminally differentiated effector memory CD45RA+ cells were left out. V was clipped by 4 bases and J by 3 bases, with 10 bases between them. Germline CDR1 is SGHTA and CDR2 is FQGTGA. CDR3 length: 13 amino acids. As for this clone: Its antigen is as yet unknown.

The material sequenced was naive CD8+ T cells sorted from blood. The V gene is TRBV7-3, the J gene TRBJ2-7; D unclear. The sequence came from a young man in good health. This chain's CDR3 is CASSSGLDYEQYF. The CDR3 DNA reads as TGTGCCAGCAGCTCGGGTTTGGACTACGAGCAGTACTTC.